This paragraph reports one T cell receptor beta chain. Authors' analysis steps: Researchers report that nucleated cell counts were estimated from reference gene primer amplification. The repertoire was sequenced with immunoSEQ multiplex PCR; TCRdb's copy has only in-frame clones and lacks some. The V and J calls and clone size were taken over from that table, and D and trimming were inferred from the DNA. The table shows 200,000 or so clones, with about 86% occurring only once. The record originates from a study of blood T cell repertoires in COVID-19. Study context: PBMCs, B-cell-depleted T cells, or T cells were the source of the cDNA or gDNA that made up the material.

The V gene's germline CDR1 is SGHDT and CDR2 YYEEEE. V was pared by 4 bases and J by 4 bases, with 4 bases of the junction left unmatched. CDR3 size: 15 residues. The chain recombines TRBV5-6 with TRBJ2-1; 11 nucleotides line up with TRBD2. The sequencing input was peripheral blood. The sequence was obtained from a woman between 45 and 65 years old with acute or convalescent COVID-19. The CDR3 nucleotides are TGTGCCAGCAGCCGGGGACTAGCGGATTACAATGAGCAGTTCTTC. This sequence encodes CASSRGLADYNEQFF.